A selection of T cell receptor beta chains follows, all from one sample in a study of Graves' ophthalmopathy and Graves' hyperthyroidism. TCRdb ran MiXCR on the multiplex PCR reads and lists one entry per CDR3 protein. In the table there are fewer than 650,000 distinct CDR3 sequences, about 20% of which are singletons. The sample taken for sequencing was peripheral blood. The receptors derive from a woman under 30 with stable Graves' hyperthyroidism. Some clones in this sample may be carry-over from other donors' samples. The CDR3 runs from the conserved cysteine through the conserved F or W. Fields, in order: D gene, J gene, clone size, V gene, CDR3 protein, CDR3 DNA. D genes are given only for firm matches. For some rows the clone size is stated as once, few or many, or as a class when expanded; others skip it.

>-|TRBJ1-1|many|TRBV20-1
CSARGRQNTEAFF
TGCAGTGCCCGCGGCAGGCAGAACACTGAAGCTTTCTTT
>TRBD1|TRBJ1-1|-|TRBV6-1
CASSEVGTVMNTESFF
TGTGCCAGCAGTGAAGTCGGGACAGTGATGAACACTGAATCTTTCTTT
>-|TRBJ1-1|many|TRBV7-3
CASSFLGDTEAFF
TGTGCCAGCAGCTTTTTAGGGGACACTGAAGCTTTCTTT
>-|TRBJ2-7|-|TRBV2
CASSMRTVTYEQYF
TGTGCCAGCAGTATGCGGACGGTTACCTACGAGCAGTACTTC
>TRBD2|TRBJ2-5|-|TRBV20-1
CSARGGLASETQYF
TGCAGTGCTAGAGGGGGACTAGCATCGGAGACCCAGTACTTC
>-|TRBJ1-1|-|TRBV27
CASILWGDHTEAFF
TGTGCCAGCATCCTCTGGGGGGACCACACTGAAGCTTTCTTT
>-|TRBJ1-2|many|TRBV6-1
CASRNWDYGYTF
TGTGCCAGCCGGAACTGGGACTATGGCTACACCTTC
>-|TRBJ2-2|many|TRBV5-1
CASSLVGGLNTGELFF
TGCGCCAGCAGCTTGGTGGGGGGCCTCAACACCGGGGAGCTGTTTTTT
>-|TRBJ1-5|-|TRBV6-1
CASHIQQGYSNQPQHF
TGTGCCAGCCACATCCAACAGGGTTATAGCAATCAGCCCCAGCATTTT
>-|TRBJ1-6|many|TRBV27
CASSFQENSPLHF
TGTGCCAGCAGTTTTCAGGAAAATTCACCCCTCCACTTT
>-|TRBJ1-5|few|TRBV15
CATSRVGTSNQPQHF
TGTGCCACCAGCAGAGTAGGGACTAGCAATCAGCCCCAGCATTTT
>TRBD1|TRBJ1-2|many|TRBV6-1
CASSGSPGTGDGYTF
TGTGCCAGCAGTGGGTCCCCCGGGACAGGGGATGGCTACACCTTC
>TRBD1|TRBJ1-1|many|TRBV20-1
CSARQGVNTEAFF
TGCAGTGCTAGACAGGGGGTGAACACTGAAGCTTTCTTT
>-|TRBJ2-7|many|TRBV20-1
CSGHQGNEQYF
TGCAGTGGCCATCAGGGTAACGAGCAGTACTTC
>-|TRBJ1-1|-|TRBV7-4
CASSGKIEAFF
TGTGCCAGCAGCGGAAAGATAGAAGCTTTCTTT
>-|TRBJ2-2|-|TRBV6-1
CASSRDPPTGELFF
TGTGCCAGCAGCCGGGACCCCCCGACCGGGGAGCTGTTTTTT
>TRBD2|TRBJ2-5|many|TRBV6-8
CAGRWTSGGGAETQYF
TGTGCCGGCAGATGGACTAGCGGGGGGGGCGCGGAGACCCAGTACTTC
>-|TRBJ1-2|many|TRBV5-1
CASSLSGRANYGYTF
TGCGCCAGCAGCTTGTCGGGCAGGGCGAACTATGGCTACACCTTC
>-|TRBJ1-2|few|TRBV11-2
CAGSLARGDGYTF
TGTGCCGGCAGCTTAGCCCGGGGAGATGGCTACACCTTC
>-|TRBJ2-7|many|TRBV5-1
CASSSHQGRGYEQYF
TGCGCCAGCAGCTCCCATCAGGGCAGGGGTTACGAGCAGTACTTC
>-|TRBJ1-2|many|TRBV20-1
CSARDGGRFDGYTF
TGCAGTGCTAGAGATGGGGGCAGATTTGATGGCTACACCTTC
>-|TRBJ1-2|many|TRBV7-9
CASSLPGRYGYTF
TGTGCCAGCAGCTTACCAGGCCGATATGGCTACACCTTC
>-|TRBJ2-7|once|TRBV27
CASKGSRGDGYEQYF
TGTGCCAGCAAAGGGTCTAGGGGCGACGGGTACGAGCAGTACTTC
>-|TRBJ1-2|many|TRBV12-3/TRBV12-4
CASSSPTGRGGYGYTF
TGTGCCAGCAGTTCCCCCACGGGTAGGGGTGGCTATGGCTACACCTTC